This TCR beta chain appears in the sequencing data of a study of somatic mutations in cytotoxic T cells in rheumatoid arthritis. Overall study context: Purity of nearly 100% was reached when some V beta antibody-stained T-cell populations were flow-sorted, including V beta1+ cells sequenced for TCRB.

Sequenced by immunoSEQ multiplex PCR; TCRdb stores in-frame clones only, minus some. Of some 25,000 clones listed, 82% are singletons. Comprising about 52% females and having a median age of roughly 53 years (range roughly 20-75), blood donors constituted the healthy controls. Germline CDR1 reads MDHEN; CDR2 reads SYDVKM. This CDR3 is 15 amino acids long. Trimming removed 3 bases at V and 5 bases at J, with 13 bases between. The receptor's source is a man aged 45 to 65 in good health. Sample: CD8+ T cells sorted from blood. This chain links TRBV28 with TRBJ2-2; D uncertain. CDR3 bases: TGTGCCAGCAGTTTCATGGCAGTGGGGACCGGGGAGCTGTTTTTT. Residues: CASSFMAVGTGELFF. Full variable domain (missing parts from reference TRBV28 and TRBJ2-2): DVKVTQSSRYLVKRTGEKVFLECVQDMDHENMFWYRQDPGLGLRLIYFSYDVKMKEKGDIPEGYSVSREKKERFSLILESASTNQTSMYLCASSFMAVGTGELFFGEGSRLTVL.